This TCR beta chain derives from a study of CD8 T cells in Susac syndrome (dated by TCRdb to between 2018 and 2021). Regarding the research as a whole: Repertoire sequencing was used to test whether CD8+ T cell activation and differentiation in Susac syndrome was antigen driven.

RNA was extracted with the RNeasy kit and about 0.5 to 1 ug was reverse transcribed using random hexamers. The immunoSEQ multiplex PCR assay, which covers 54 Vbeta and 13 Jbeta segments, was used to amplify TCR beta CDR3 regions. PCR amplification bias was corrected by using a synthetic template baseline for primer optimization and computational correction. The published analysis was carried out like this. Reads were assigned to V, D and J genes according to IMGT and analyzed in immunoSEQ Analyzer, with only productive sequences retained. Clonality was computed as one minus Shannon entropy normalized by log2 of the number of productive unique sequences. Public and private clones were assessed among the 100 most prevalent clones of each patient and control. A clone was defined as Susac-specific if it was absent from the healthy and MS cohorts, from roughly 980 published viral clones and from other ImmuneACCESS disease sequences. TCRdb's own reprocessing of the public reads used fastp at Q25 and MiXCR and kept productive beta chains. CDR3 protein duplicates are merged, each entry listing the most common genes and DNA. TCRdb's processing, not the study's, gives the V and J calls here. The table for this sample lists more than 85,000 distinct CDR3 sequences; 96% of them were counted only once. The biggest ten clones account for about 0.095% of the sample.

Peripheral blood CD8+ and CD4+ T cells from healthy donors, Susac syndrome patients and multiple sclerosis patients were profiled using high-throughput TCR beta sequencing. The healthy donors served as controls matched for age and sex. Bulk CD8+ and CD4+ T cells were purified magnetically by negative isolation, whereas CD8+ TEMRA cells were enriched by FACS. Blood was drawn into EDTA tubes, processed within 24 hours, and PBMCs were isolated by density gradient centrifugation. PBMCs intended for TCR sequencing were cryopreserved in liquid nitrogen and were subsequently thawed in a 37 degrees C water bath. The sorted or isolated CD4+, CD8+ and CD8+ TEMRA cells reached a purity of at least 90%. On the study overall, not on this receptor specifically: The study acknowledged that relatively few individuals were included in the TCR sequencing and HLA analysis.

Comment on this clonotype: What antigen it recognizes has not been identified. No base quality information exists; no much larger clone differs at one position.

Including cysteine and phenylalanine, the CDR3 has 11 amino acids. This entry keeps only the CDR3 DNA: 33 bases, framed from base 1. V sheds 8 bases and J sheds 6 bases, leaving 11 bases between their ends. The TCR sequence derives from a human donor in good health. The sample consisted of CD4+ T cells from PBMCs. Here the chain combines TRBV12-3 or TRBV12-4 and TRBJ2-7; the D call could be TRBD1 or TRBD2, with each sharing 5 bases. CDR3 region: CASGSGREQYF. The base sequence is TGTGCCAGCGGATCGGGACGCGAGCAGTACTTC.